These 28 T cell receptor beta chains came from one sample sequenced in a study of cytomegalovirus exposure and HLA in healthy donors. This PCR relied on a set of 60 Vbeta primers and 13 Jbeta primers. Sequencing used immunoSEQ multiplex PCR; TCRdb keeps in-frame clones, though not all of them. This sample has fewer than 180,000 clones, with approximately 85% found just once. The sequencing input was PBMCs. All receptors come from a man aged 50-59 years in good health and CMV-seropositive.

The chain is built from TRBV5-1 and TRBJ2-5; TRBD2 matches 10 bases. The assigned J gene may be wrong: the sequence end matches TRBJ2-7 better. Germline V gene data show CDR1 as SGHRS and CDR2 as YFSETQ. This CDR3 region has 15 residues. In DNA, the CDR3 is TGCGCCAGCAGTCAAACTAGCGGGAAGAGATACGAGCAGTACTTC. Amino acid sequence: CASSQTSGKRYEQYF.

The chain couples TRBV10-1 to TRBJ2-1; D is perhaps TRBD1 (6 bases). Between the trimmed V and J ends, which lost 6 bases and 14 bases, there was a span of 17 bases. This CDR3 region has 12 residues. Looked up from germline, CDR1 is WNHNN and CDR2 is SYGVQD (reference sequence). CDR3 sequence (DNA): TGCGCCAGCAGGGGTGACAGGCAACAGGAGTTCTTC. As protein: CASRGDRQQEFF.

J is TRBJ1-4 and V is TRBV28; weak D call: TRBD1 (5 bases). Trimming left V 2 bases short and J 4 bases short, with 11 bases between. This CDR3 is built from 15 residues. Germline-derived CDR1 and CDR2 are MDHEN and SYDVKM. CDR3 DNA sequence: TGTGCCAGCAGTTTACCCGCGGGGGATAATGAAAAACTGTTTTTT. Encoded protein: CASSLPAGDNEKLFF.

CDR3 nucleotide sequence: TGTGCCAGCCTGGGGGAGGGCTATTACAATGAGCAGTTCTTC. Its protein is CASLGEGYYNEQFF. This chain uses TRBV7-9 with TRBJ2-1, with 7 bases lining up with TRBD2. Germline-derived CDR1 and CDR2 are SEHNR and FQNEAQ (reference sequence). V was clipped by 8 bases and J by 4 bases; unmatched bases: 8. The CDR3 is 14 residues long. The whole variable domain, filled in from reference TRBV7-9 and TRBJ2-1, reads DTGVSQNPRHKITKRGQNVTFRCDPISEHNRLYWYRQTLGQGPEFLTYFQNEAQLEKSRLLSDRFSAERPKGSFSTLEIQRTEQGDSAMYLCASLGEGYYNEQFFGPGTRLTVL.

The V and J genes are TRBV9 and TRBJ2-7, with TRBD1 matching over 7 bases. The CDR3 consists of 14 residues. V was pared by 5 bases and J by 3 bases, with 8 bases of the junction left unmatched. Germline CDR1 reads SGDLS; CDR2 reads YYNGEE. The CDR3 DNA follows: TGTGCCAGCAGTGACTCGGGACAGATCTACGAGCAGTACTTC. Translating gives CASSDSGQIYEQYF. Based on the CDR3 plus reference TRBV9 and TRBJ2-7, the full variable domain is DSGVTQTPKHLITATGQRVTLRCSPRSGDLSVYWYQQSLDQGLQFLIQYYNGEERAKGNILERFSAQQFPDLHSELNLSSLELGDSALYFCASSDSGQIYEQYFGPGTRLTVT.

This sequence joins TRBV5-1 and TRBJ1-5; 7 bases align to TRBD1. V was pared by 3 bases and J by 4 bases, with 7 bases of the junction left unmatched. Germline CDR1 and CDR2: SGHRS and YFSETQ. The CDR3 is 15 residues long. The CDR3 region is CASSWAGQINQPQHF. The CDR3 region has the DNA TGCGCCAGCAGCTGGGCGGGACAGATTAATCAGCCCCAGCATTTT.

The chain recombines TRBV29-1 with TRBJ2-3; TRBD2 matches at 8 bases. V shed 8 bases, J shed 2 bases, and the junction held 15 bases outside the gene matches. This CDR3 is 16 amino acids long. Germline CDR1 is SQVTM and CDR2 is ANQGSEA. Written as DNA, the CDR3 is TGCAGCCCGACCCTAATGACTAGCGAGGACACAGATACGCAGTATTTT. Translation gives CSPTLMTSEDTDTQYF.

This clone was seen a handful of times. This chain connects TRBV5-6 to TRBJ2-3; D is possibly TRBD2 (5 bases). The CDR3 is made up of 18 amino acids. Germline CDR1 and CDR2: SGHDT and YYEEEE. The V end lost 2 bases, the J end lost 2 bases, and 21 bases lay between the germline ends. CDR3 in DNA: TGTGCCAGCAGCTTCTTACTAGTTTTAGGCGGCGCCACAGATACGCAGTATTTT. Translating gives CASSFLLVLGGATDTQYF.

This chain links TRBV7-9 with TRBJ2-5; 9 nucleotides align to TRBD2. The CDR3 has 15 amino acids. Germline CDR1 is SEHNR and CDR2 is FQNEAQ (reference sequence). V lost 5 bases to trimming and J lost 5 bases; unmatched junction nucleotides: 9. CDR3 residues: CASSPLAGERETQYF. The CDR3 region has the DNA TGTGCCAGCAGCCCCTTAGCGGGAGAGCGGGAGACCCAGTACTTC.

To note about this clone: The junction differs from germline at one of its ends, possibly a read error. The rearrangement joins TRBV7-9 to TRBJ2-3; D might be TRBD2 (6 bases). The germline gives CDR1 SEHNR, CDR2 FQNEAQ (reference sequence). The CDR3 is 12 amino acids. The CDR3 reads CSSSFSGWEQYF. The DNA of the CDR3 is TGTTCCAGCAGCTTTAGCGGATGGGAGCAGTATTTT.

This clone was detected a few times. The CDR3 spells CASSPPGQGNEKLFF. The CDR3 coding sequence is TGCGCCAGCAGCCCGCCGGGACAGGGAAATGAAAAACTGTTTTTT. V gene TRBV5-1 combines with J gene TRBJ1-4, with 9 bases aligning to TRBD1. The CDR3 extends over 15 amino acids. Germline CDR1 and CDR2: SGHRS and YFSETQ. V lost 4 bases to trimming and J lost 5 bases; unmatched junction nucleotides: 6.

Comments on this clone: Sequence at one end of the junction differs from germline and may be a read error. V and J are TRBV7-9 and TRBJ2-5, with D possibly being TRBD2 (6 bases). The germline V gene encodes CDR1 SEHNR and CDR2 FQNEAQ (reference sequence). This CDR3 has 13 residues. The CDR3 protein is CSSSGLAQETQYF. The CDR3 DNA follows: TGTTCCAGCAGCGGTCTAGCGCAAGAGACCCAGTACTTC. Drawing the rest from reference TRBV7-9 and TRBJ2-5, the complete variable domain is DTGVSQNPRHKITKRGQNVTFRCDPISEHNRLYWYRQTLGQGPEFLTYFQNEAQLEKSRLLSDRFSAERPKGSFSTLEIQRTEQGDSAMYLCSSSGLAQETQYFGPGTRLLVL.

This clone turned up a few times. V usage is TRBV28 and J usage is TRBJ1-5; 9 positions agree with TRBD1. V dropped 4 bases and J dropped 5; count of bases not matched to a gene: 9. Germline V CDR1 and CDR2: MDHEN, SYDVKM. The length of the CDR3 is 16 residues. The CDR3 sequence is CASSSQTGGYDQPQHF. DNA of the CDR3: TGTGCCAGCAGTTCCCAAACAGGGGGCTACGATCAGCCCCAGCATTTT.

The rearrangement uses TRBV7-9 and TRBJ2-3; tentative D call: TRBD2 (5 bases). The CDR3 is 17 amino acids. CDR1 is SEHNR, CDR2 FQNEAQ, per germline (reference sequence). CDR3 in amino acids: CSGSFWARAESTDTQYF. CDR3 bases: TGTTCCGGCAGCTTTTGGGCGAGGGCGGAGAGTACAGATACGCAGTATTTT.

This clone occurred a few times. The genes are TRBV30 and TRBJ1-4; tentative D call: TRBD1 (5 bases). The CDR3 extends over 13 amino acids. Germline V CDR1 and CDR2: GTSNPN, SVGIG (reference sequence). Trimming left V 3 bases short and J 10 bases short, with 15 bases between. This CDR3 is CAWRGEREGKLFF. The CDR3 bases are TGTGCCTGGAGAGGGGAGCGGGAAGGAAAACTGTTTTTT. Combining the CDR3 with reference TRBV30 and TRBJ1-4 gives the whole variable domain SQTIHQWPATLVQPVGSPLSLECTVEGTSNPNLYWYRQAAGRGLQLLFYSVGIGQISSEVPQNLSASRPQDRQFILSSKKLLLSDSGFYLCAWRGEREGKLFFGSGTQLSVL.

The chain has TRBV5-4 and TRBJ2-7; 7 bases agree with TRBD1. Germline values: CDR1 SGHNT, CDR2 YYREEE (reference sequence). V lost 0 bases, J lost 3 bases, and 0 bases stayed unmatched. The length of the CDR3 is 13 residues. The CDR3 region is CASSLDRGYEQYF. CDR3 bases: TGTGCCAGCAGCTTGGACAGGGGCTACGAGCAGTACTTC.

This clone was seen a handful of times. The rearrangement uses TRBV9 and TRBJ2-3, with 7 positions matching TRBD2. Germline V gene lookup returns CDR1 SGDLS and CDR2 YYNGEE. This CDR3 has 17 amino acids. V lost 0 bases, J lost 5 bases, and 12 bases stayed unmatched. The CDR3 DNA is TGTGCCAGCAGCGTAGGGGCCGAGCGGGAATATGGAGATACGCAGTATTTT. It translates to CASSVGAEREYGDTQYF.

The chain combines TRBV6-1 with TRBJ2-5, with 9 bases that match TRBD2. The end of the DNA aligns better with TRBJ2-7, so the J call may be wrong. Germline V CDR1 and CDR2: MNHNS, SASEGT. The CDR3 length is 17 residues. CDR3 nucleotide sequence: TGTGCCAGCAGTGAAGCTCGGGGTAGCGGGAGCTCCTACGAGCAGTACTTC. Its translation: CASSEARGSGSSYEQYF.

V gene TRBV7-9 combines with J gene TRBJ2-7, with TRBD1 as a possible D gene (6 bases). This CDR3 is 15 amino acids long. Trimming cost V 1 base and J 1 base, with 11 bases left between them. The V gene's germline CDR1 is SEHNR and CDR2 FQNEAQ (reference sequence). The chain's CDR3 is CASSLVGDISYEQYF. The CDR3 region has the DNA TGTGCCAGCAGCTTAGTTGGGGACATATCCTACGAGCAGTACTTC. The full variable domain, rest sourced from reference TRBV7-9 and TRBJ2-7, is DTGVSQNPRHKITKRGQNVTFRCDPISEHNRLYWYRQTLGQGPEFLTYFQNEAQLEKSRLLSDRFSAERPKGSFSTLEIQRTEQGDSAMYLCASSLVGDISYEQYFGPGTRLTVT.

The V call is TRBV28, the J call TRBJ2-7; 7 bases are shared with TRBD2. From germline, CDR1 is MDHEN and CDR2 SYDVKM. The CDR3 contains 14 residues. Losses at the gene ends were 3 bases for V and 6 bases for J; bases not matched to a gene: 8. The CDR3 DNA is TGTGCCAGCAGTTTGGGCGGGGGTTATGGCGAGCAGTACTTC. It yields the protein CASSLGGGYGEQYF.

The chain has TRBV28 and TRBJ2-5; 11 nucleotides match TRBD2. The CDR3 is 18 amino acids. V shed 1 base and J 1 base; nucleotides not matched to a gene: 8. Germline-derived CDR1 and CDR2 are MDHEN and SYDVKM. The CDR3 protein is CASSLFIRTSGSQETQYF. The CDR3 DNA follows: TGTGCCAGCAGTTTATTTATACGGACTAGCGGGTCCCAAGAGACCCAGTACTTC.

CDR3 sequence reads: CATKRGATGELFF. CDR3 bases: TGTGCCACCAAGCGGGGCGCCACCGGGGAGCTGTTTTTT. This chain connects TRBV15 to TRBJ2-2; 7 bases are a match to TRBD2. Germline V gene sequence: CDR1 LNHNV, CDR2 YYDKDF (reference sequence). The trim removed 7 bases at V and 4 bases at J, leaving 3 bases unmatched. The CDR3 length is 13 residues.

The chain joins TRBV7-2 to TRBJ2-1; D not resolved. The CDR3 is 13 amino acids. Looked up from germline, CDR1 is SGHTA and CDR2 is FQGNSA. V was cut by 3 bases and J by 10 bases, with 13 bases left in between. CDR3 loop: CASSLSLLSEQFF. CDR3 DNA: TGTGCCAGCAGCTTGTCACTATTGAGCGAGCAGTTCTTC.

This clone was counted a few times. The CDR3 loop is CAWNRASGSEAFF. The CDR3 nucleotides read TGTGCCTGGAACAGGGCTAGCGGATCTGAAGCTTTCTTT. The V and J genes are TRBV30 and TRBJ1-1, with D perhaps TRBD1 (6 bases). Germline V lookup: CDR1 GTSNPN, CDR2 SVGIG (reference sequence). This CDR3 has 13 amino acids. Between the trimmed V and J ends, which lost 4 bases and 6 bases, there was a span of 15 bases. The full variable domain, with the rest looked up from reference TRBV30 and TRBJ1-1, is SQTIHQWPATLVQPVGSPLSLECTVEGTSNPNLYWYRQAAGRGLQLLFYSVGIGQISSEVPQNLSASRPQDRQFILSSKKLLLSDSGFYLCAWNRASGSEAFFGQGTRLTVV.

This clone has a handful of counts. The gene calls are TRBV19 and TRBJ2-1; D is unclear. V lost 3 bases, J lost 9 bases, and 6 bases lay in between. CDR3 length: 11 residues. The germline V gene has CDR1 LNHDA and CDR2 SQIVND (reference sequence). The DNA of the CDR3 is TGTGCCAGTAGTATTAGTGGTGAGCAGTTCTTC. This encodes CASSISGEQFF.

The V call is TRBV6-4, the J call TRBJ2-1, with 10 bases aligning to TRBD2. From germline, CDR1 is MRHNA and CDR2 SNTAGT. V was pared by 2 bases and J by 7 bases, with 5 bases of the junction left unmatched. The CDR3 length is 15 residues. CDR3 coding DNA: TGTGCCAGCAGTGACAGGGCTAGCGGGAGTAATGAGCAGTTCTTC. Translating it yields CASSDRASGSNEQFF.

V and J are TRBV7-2 and TRBJ2-4; 10 nucleotides agree with TRBD2. This CDR3 is 16 amino acids long. With V trimmed by 4 bases and J by 8 bases, 11 bases remained unmatched. Germline V gives CDR1 SGHTA, CDR2 FQGNSA. CDR3 amino acids: CASSSYSSGSGDIQYF. The CDR3 DNA sequence: TGTGCCAGCAGCTCGTACTCTAGCGGGAGTGGAGACATTCAGTACTTC. Complete variable domain (other parts from reference TRBV7-2 and TRBJ2-4): GAGVSQSPSNKVTEKGKDVELRCDPISGHTALYWYRQSLGQGLEFLIYFQGNSAPDKSGLPSDRFSAERTGGSVSTLTIQRTQQEDSAVYLCASSSYSSGSGDIQYFGAGTRLSVL.

The chain uses TRBV4-2 and TRBJ2-7; the D gene is possibly TRBD2 (6 bases). V was cut by 2 bases and J by 0 bases, with 11 bases left in between. The CDR3 is 15 amino acids. Germline V gene lookup returns CDR1 LGHNA and CDR2 YNFKEQ. The CDR3 region is CASSQRLGPSYEQYF. CDR3 DNA sequence: TGTGCCAGCAGCCAAAGACTAGGGCCCTCCTACGAGCAGTACTTC.